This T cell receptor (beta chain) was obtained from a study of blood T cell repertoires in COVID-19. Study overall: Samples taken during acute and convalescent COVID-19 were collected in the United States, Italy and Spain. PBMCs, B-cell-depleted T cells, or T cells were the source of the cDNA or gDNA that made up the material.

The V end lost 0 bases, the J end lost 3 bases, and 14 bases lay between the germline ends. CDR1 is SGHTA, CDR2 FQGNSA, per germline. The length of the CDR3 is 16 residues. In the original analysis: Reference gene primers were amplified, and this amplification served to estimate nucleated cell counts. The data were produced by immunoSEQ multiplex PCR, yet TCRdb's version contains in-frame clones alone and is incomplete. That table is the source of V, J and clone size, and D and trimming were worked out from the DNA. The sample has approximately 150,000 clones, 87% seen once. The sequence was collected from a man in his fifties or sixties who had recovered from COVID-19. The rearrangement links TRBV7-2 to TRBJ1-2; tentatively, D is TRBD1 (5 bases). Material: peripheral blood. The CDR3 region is CASSLALTEAHYGYTF. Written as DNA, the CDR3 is TGTGCCAGCAGCTTAGCTTTGACAGAGGCTCACTATGGCTACACCTTC.